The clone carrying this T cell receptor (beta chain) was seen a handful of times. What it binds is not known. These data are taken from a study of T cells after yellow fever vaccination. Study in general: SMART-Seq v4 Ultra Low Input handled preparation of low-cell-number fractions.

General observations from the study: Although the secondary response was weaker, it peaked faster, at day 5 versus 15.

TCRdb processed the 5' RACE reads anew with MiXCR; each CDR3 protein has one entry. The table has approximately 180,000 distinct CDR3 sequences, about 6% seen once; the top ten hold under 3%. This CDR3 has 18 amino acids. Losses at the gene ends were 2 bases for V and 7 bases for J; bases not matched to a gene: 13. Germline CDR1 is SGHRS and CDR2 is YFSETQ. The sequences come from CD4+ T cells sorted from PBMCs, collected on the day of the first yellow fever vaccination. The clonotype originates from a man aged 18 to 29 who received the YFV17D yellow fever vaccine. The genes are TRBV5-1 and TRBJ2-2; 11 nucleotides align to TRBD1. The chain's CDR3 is CASSLRAAGQGAVGELFF. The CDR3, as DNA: TGCGCCAGCAGCTTACGTGCTGCAGGACAGGGGGCCGTCGGGGAGCTGTTTTTT.